This T cell receptor beta chain was recovered during a study of identical twins (dated by TCRdb to 2016 to 2018). Describing the broader study: The study deep-sequenced TCR alpha and beta repertoires from monozygotic twins, unrelated adults of various ages and cord blood to test whether fetal clonotypes persist. To rule out contamination, replicate twin experiments were performed at different times with different library preparation protocols.

CDR1 SGDLS and CDR2 YYNGEE are derived from the germline V gene. Including the terminal cysteine and phenylalanine, the CDR3 comprises 16 residues. The read is trimmed to its CDR3 DNA, 48 bases read in frame from base 1. V lost 3 bases and J lost 4 bases, and the count of bases not matched to a germline gene is 10. This clonotype was recorded a few times. The specificity of this receptor is unknown. No much larger clone exists at a distance of one base, and base qualities are not known. Receptors were amplified or captured by 5' RACE. Sequenced using an Illumina HiSeq 2000. Template switching added a universal primer binding site, and the final cDNA carried a unique molecular identifier that allowed TCR cDNA molecules to be counted accurately. First-strand cDNA for TCR alpha and beta chains was synthesized from specific primers in the conserved constant-segment region. To control for contamination, every cDNA library was double barcoded, receiving both a SMART-Mk sample barcode and Illumina barcodes. TruSeq adapter sequences, together with Illumina sample barcodes, were added in two successive PCR steps. TCR alpha and beta cDNA libraries were sequenced on the Illumina HiSeq platform with custom primers. From the authors' description of their analysis: Unique molecular identifiers were extracted from raw reads with MiGEC, and CDR3 positions were determined with MiXCR. Recombination models were inferred per individual with the repgenHMM and IGoR tools using an EM algorithm. Shared clonotype analysis was performed with the tcR package in R, normalizing sharing by the product of cloneset sizes. To study raw recombination free of thymic and clonal selection effects, out-of-frame nonproductive sequences were analyzed. Using fastp trimming at Q25 and MiXCR clonotype assembly, TCRdb reanalyzed the public sequencing data and kept in-frame beta chains. Each entry is one CDR3 protein sequence, shown with its most common DNA and genes. TCRdb assigned the V and J calls; the authors' analysis was not used. The sample table records approximately 590,000 distinct CDR3 sequences; around 9.6% of these occur just once. Approximately 3.2% of the sample lies in the top ten.

Summary of the overall study and its limitations: In beta out-of-frame sequences, excess twin sharing was weaker, because having fewer shared sequences lowered the signal-to-noise ratio. Fewer insertions were carried by abundant cord blood beta clonotypes; a weaker similar trend was observed in young adult naive repertoires, while no such trend was observed in memory repertoires. Zero-insertion analyses could be partly confounded by invariant T cells such as MAIT and iNKT, though diverse VJ usage argued against such confounding for most clonotypes. Compared with coincidental sharing between unrelated individuals, an excess of low generation-probability sequences was observed among out-of-frame TCR alpha sequences shared between twins. In monozygotic twins, out-of-frame TCR alpha sharing was systematically underestimated by recombination models, although the models agreed with sharing between unrelated individuals. Because the same donors could not be followed over many years, the conclusions relied on cross-sectional statistical analysis.

All donors were healthy Caucasians. Three pairs of female monozygotic twins, all aged roughly 18 to 29 years, were included in the twin cohort. Peripheral blood mononuclear cells were used as the source from which RNA for TCR libraries was isolated. These data were also reused for a study on yellow fever vaccine responses in identical twins. That second report states: According to the authors, in identical twins the way T cells responded to vaccination appeared partly convergent and partly personalized. In the study, vaccine-responding T cell clones were precisely tracked in identical twins.

This chain joins TRBV9 to TRBJ2-1, and 7 bases in between align with TRBD2. Sequenced material: PBMCs. This sequence was found in a woman aged 18-29 years in good health. Here is the DNA: TGTGCCAGCAGCGACGCGGTGGGGGGGGATTACAATGAGCAGTTCTTC. The translation is CASSDAVGGDYNEQFF.